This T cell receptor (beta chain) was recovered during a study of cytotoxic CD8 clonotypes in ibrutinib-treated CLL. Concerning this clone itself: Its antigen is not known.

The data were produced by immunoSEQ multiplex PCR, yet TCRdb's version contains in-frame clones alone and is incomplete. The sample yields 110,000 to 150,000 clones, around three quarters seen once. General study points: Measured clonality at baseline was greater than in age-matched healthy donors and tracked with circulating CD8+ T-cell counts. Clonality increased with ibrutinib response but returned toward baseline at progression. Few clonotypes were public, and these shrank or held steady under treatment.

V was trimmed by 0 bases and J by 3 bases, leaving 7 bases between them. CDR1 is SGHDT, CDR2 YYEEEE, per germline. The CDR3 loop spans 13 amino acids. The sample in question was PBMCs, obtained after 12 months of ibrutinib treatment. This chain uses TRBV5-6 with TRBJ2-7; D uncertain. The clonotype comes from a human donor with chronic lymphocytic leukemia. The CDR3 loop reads CASSLGLGYEQYF. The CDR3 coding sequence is TGTGCCAGCAGCTTGGGACTGGGCTACGAGCAGTACTTC.